Sequencing of this T cell receptor (beta chain) was carried out in a study of cytomegalovirus exposure and HLA in healthy donors. Germline V gene data show CDR1 as LGHNT and CDR2 as FRNRAP. The CDR3 has 16 amino acids. J was trimmed by 5 bases and V by 2 bases; bases with no gene match: 8. TCRdb's copy holds only in-frame clones and misses some; the assay was immunoSEQ multiplex PCR. The table lists 150,000 to 200,000 clones, around 84% of them singletons, with 15% to 20% in the top ten. The chain combines TRBV12-5 with TRBJ2-7; the match to TRBD1 covers 11 bases. This receptor was taken from a young man in good health and CMV-seropositive. The sequenced sample consisted of PBMCs. The CDR3 DNA is TGTGCTAGTGGTTTGTACACCGGGACAGGGGGAGACGAGCAGTACTTC. Translated: CASGLYTGTGGDEQYF. The variable domain in full, with the rest retrieved from reference TRBV12-5 and TRBJ2-7, is DARVTQTPRHKVTEMGQEVTMRCQPILGHNTVFWYRQTMMQGLELLAYFRNRAPLDDSGMPKDRFSAEMPDATLATLKIQPSEPRDSAVYFCASGLYTGTGGDEQYFGPGTRLTVT.